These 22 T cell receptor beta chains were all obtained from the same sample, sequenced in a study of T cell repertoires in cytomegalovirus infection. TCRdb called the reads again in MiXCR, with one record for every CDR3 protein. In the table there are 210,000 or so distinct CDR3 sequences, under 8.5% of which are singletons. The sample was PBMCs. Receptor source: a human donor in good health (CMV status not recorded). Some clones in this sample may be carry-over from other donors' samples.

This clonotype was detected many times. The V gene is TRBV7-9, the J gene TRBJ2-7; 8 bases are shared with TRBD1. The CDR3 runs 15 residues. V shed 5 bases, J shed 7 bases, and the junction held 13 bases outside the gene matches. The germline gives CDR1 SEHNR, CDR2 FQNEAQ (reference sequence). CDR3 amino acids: CASSPAGTGTGEQYF. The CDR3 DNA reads TGTGCCAGCAGCCCCGCCGGGACAGGAACGGGGGAGCAGTACTTC.

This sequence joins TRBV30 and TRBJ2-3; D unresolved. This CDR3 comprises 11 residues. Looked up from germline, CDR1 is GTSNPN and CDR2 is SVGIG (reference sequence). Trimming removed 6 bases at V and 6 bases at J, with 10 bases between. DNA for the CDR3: TGTGCCTGTGCCCTAGGGGATACGCAGTATTTT. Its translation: CACALGDTQYF.

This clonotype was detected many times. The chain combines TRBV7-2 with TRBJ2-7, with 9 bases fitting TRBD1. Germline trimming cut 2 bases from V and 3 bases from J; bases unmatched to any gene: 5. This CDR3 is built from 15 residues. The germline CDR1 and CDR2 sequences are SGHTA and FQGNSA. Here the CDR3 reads CASSLRGDRVYEQYF. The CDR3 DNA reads TGTGCCAGCAGCTTAAGAGGGGACAGGGTCTACGAGCAGTACTTC.

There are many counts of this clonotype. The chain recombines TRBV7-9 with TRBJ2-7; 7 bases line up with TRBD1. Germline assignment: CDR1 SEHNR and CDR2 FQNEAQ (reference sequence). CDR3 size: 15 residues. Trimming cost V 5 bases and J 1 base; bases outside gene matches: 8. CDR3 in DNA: TGTGCCAGCAGCACGGACAGGACTCCATCCTACGAGCAGTACTTC. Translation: CASSTDRTPSYEQYF. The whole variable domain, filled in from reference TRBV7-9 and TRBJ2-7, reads DTGVSQNPRHKITKRGQNVTFRCDPISEHNRLYWYRQTLGQGPEFLTYFQNEAQLEKSRLLSDRFSAERPKGSFSTLEIQRTEQGDSAMYLCASSTDRTPSYEQYFGPGTRLTVT.

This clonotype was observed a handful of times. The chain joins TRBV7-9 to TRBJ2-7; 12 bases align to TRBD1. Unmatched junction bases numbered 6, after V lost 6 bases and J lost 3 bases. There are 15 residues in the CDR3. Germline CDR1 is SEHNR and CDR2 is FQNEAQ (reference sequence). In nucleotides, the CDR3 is TGTGCCAGCAGTGACCGGGACAGGGGGCACTACGAGCAGTACTTC. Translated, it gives CASSDRDRGHYEQYF.

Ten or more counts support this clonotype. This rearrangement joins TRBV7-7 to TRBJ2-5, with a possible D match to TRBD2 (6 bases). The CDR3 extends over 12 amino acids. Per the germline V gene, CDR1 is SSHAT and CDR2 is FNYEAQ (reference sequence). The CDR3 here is CATSGPGGTQYF. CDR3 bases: TGTGCTACCTCGGGCCCCGGGGGGACCCAGTACTTC.

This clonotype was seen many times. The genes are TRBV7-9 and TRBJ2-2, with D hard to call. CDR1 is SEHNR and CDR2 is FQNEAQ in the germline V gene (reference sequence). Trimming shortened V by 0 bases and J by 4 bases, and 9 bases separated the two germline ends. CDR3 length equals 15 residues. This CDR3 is CASSLAGPTTGELFF. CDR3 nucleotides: TGTGCCAGCAGCTTAGCGGGTCCGACCACCGGGGAGCTGTTTTTT.

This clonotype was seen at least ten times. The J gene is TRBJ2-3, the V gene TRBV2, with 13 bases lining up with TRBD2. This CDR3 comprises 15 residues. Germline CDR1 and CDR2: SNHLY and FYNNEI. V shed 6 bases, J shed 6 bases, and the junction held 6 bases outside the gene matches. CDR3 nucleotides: TGTGCCAGCAGCGGGACTAGCGGGGCCTCCGATACGCAGTATTTT. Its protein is CASSGTSGASDTQYF.

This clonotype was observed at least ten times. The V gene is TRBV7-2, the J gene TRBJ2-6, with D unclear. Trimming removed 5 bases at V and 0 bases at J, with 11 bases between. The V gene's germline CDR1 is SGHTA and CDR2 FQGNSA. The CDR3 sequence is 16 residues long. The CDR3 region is CASSPQTLSGANVLTF. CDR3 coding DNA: TGTGCCAGCAGCCCCCAGACACTCTCTGGGGCCAACGTCCTGACTTTC.

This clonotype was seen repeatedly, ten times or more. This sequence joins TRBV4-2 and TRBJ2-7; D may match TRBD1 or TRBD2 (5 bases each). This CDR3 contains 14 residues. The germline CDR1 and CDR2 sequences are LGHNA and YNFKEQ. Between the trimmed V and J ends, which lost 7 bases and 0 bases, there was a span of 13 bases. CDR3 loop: CASKGDLNSYEQYF. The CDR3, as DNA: TGTGCCAGCAAAGGGGACCTCAACTCCTACGAGCAGTACTTC.

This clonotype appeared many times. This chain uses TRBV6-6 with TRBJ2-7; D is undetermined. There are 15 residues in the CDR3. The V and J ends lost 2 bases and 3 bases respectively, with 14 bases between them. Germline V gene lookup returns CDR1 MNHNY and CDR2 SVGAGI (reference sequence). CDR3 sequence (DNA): TGTGCCAGCAGTTACCCAAGGAGCGTGAGCTACGAGCAGTACTTC. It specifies CASSYPRSVSYEQYF.

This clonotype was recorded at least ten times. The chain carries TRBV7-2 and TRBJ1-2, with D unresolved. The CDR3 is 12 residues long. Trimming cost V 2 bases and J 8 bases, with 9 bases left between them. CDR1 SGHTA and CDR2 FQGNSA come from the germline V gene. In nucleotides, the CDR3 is TGTGCCAGCAGCTTATCTACCCGGGGCTACACCTTC. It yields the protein CASSLSTRGYTF.

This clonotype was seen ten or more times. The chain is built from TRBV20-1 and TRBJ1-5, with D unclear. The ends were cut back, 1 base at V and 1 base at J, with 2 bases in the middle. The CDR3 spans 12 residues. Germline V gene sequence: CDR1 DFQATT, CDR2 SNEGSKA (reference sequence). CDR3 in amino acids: CSARVSNQPQHF. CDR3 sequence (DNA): TGCAGTGCTAGAGTGAGCAATCAGCCCCAGCATTTT.

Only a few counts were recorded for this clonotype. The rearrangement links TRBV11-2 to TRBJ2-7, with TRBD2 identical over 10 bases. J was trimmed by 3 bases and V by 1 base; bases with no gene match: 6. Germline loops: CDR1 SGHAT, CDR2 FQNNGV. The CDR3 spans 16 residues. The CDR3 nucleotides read TGTGCCAGCAGCTTAGCGGGACTAGCGCTAATCTACGAGCAGTACTTC. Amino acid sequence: CASSLAGLALIYEQYF. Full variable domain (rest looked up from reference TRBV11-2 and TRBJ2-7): EAGVAQSPRYKIIEKRQSVAFWCNPISGHATLYWYQQILGQGPKLLIQFQNNGVVDDSQLPKDRFSAERLKGVDSTLKIQPAKLEDSAVYLCASSLAGLALIYEQYFGPGTRLTVT.

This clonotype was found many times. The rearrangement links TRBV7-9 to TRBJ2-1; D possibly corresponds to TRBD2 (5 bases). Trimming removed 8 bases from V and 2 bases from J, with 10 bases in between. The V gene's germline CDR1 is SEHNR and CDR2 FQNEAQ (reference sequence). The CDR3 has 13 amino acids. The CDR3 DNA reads TGTGCCAGCGGGTCCGGGACCTACAATGAGCAGTTCTTC. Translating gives CASGSGTYNEQFF.

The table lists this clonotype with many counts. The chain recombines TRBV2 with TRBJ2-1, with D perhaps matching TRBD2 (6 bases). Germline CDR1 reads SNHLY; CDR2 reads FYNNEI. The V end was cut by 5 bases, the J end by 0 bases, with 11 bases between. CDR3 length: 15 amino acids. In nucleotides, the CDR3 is TGTGCCAGCAGTAGGGAGGTAAGCTCCTACAATGAGCAGTTCTTC. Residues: CASSREVSSYNEQFF.

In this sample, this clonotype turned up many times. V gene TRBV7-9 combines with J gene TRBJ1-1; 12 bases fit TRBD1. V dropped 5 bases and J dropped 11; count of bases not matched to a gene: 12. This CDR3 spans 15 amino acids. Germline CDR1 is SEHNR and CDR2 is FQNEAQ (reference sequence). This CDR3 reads CASSGSGTGGSHAFF. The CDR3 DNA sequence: TGTGCCAGCAGCGGATCCGGGACAGGGGGCTCCCACGCTTTCTTT.

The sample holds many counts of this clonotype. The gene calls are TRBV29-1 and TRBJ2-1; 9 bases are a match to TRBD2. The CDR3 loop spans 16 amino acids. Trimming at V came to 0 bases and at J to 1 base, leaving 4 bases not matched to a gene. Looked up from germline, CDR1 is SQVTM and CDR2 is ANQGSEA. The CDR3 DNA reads TGCAGCGTTGAAGAGGGGACTAGCAGATCCTACAATGAGCAGTTCTTC. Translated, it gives CSVEEGTSRSYNEQFF.

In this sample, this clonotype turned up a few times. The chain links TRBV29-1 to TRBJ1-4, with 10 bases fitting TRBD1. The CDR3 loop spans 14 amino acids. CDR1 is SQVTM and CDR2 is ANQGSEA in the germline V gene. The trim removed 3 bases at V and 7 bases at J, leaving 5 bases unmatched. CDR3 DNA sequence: TGCAGCGTTGATTCGGGACAGGGGATTGAAAAACTGTTTTTT. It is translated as CSVDSGQGIEKLFF.

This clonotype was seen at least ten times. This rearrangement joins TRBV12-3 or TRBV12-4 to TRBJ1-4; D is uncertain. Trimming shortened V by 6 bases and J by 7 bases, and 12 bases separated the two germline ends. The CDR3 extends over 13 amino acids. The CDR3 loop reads CASRRGIGEKLFF. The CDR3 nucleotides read TGTGCCAGCAGAAGAGGAATTGGTGAAAAACTGTTTTTT.

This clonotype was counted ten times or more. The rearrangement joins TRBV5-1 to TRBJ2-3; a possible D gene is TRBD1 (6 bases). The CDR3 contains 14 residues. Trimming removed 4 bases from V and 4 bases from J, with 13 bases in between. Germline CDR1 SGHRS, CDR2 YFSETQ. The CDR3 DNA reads TGCGCCAGCAGCATACAGGGCGAAGCAGATACGCAGTATTTT. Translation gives CASSIQGEADTQYF.

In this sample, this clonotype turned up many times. The CDR3 sequence: CSVSKGTNTEAFF. CDR3 bases: TGCAGCGTTTCGAAGGGGACGAACACTGAAGCTTTCTTT. The chain carries TRBV29-1 and TRBJ1-1; tentative D call: TRBD1 (5 bases). The V end lost 5 bases, the J end lost 1 base, and 11 bases lay between the germline ends. The length of the CDR3 is 13 residues. Germline V CDR1 and CDR2: SQVTM, ANQGSEA.